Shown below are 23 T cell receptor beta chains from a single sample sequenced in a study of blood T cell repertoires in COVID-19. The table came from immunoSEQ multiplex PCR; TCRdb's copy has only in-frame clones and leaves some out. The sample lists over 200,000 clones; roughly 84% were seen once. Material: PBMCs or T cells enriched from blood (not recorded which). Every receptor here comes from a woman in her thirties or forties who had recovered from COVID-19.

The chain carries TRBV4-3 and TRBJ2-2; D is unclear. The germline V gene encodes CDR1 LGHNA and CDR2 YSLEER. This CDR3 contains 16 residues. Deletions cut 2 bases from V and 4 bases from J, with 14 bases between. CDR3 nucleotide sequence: TGCGCCAGCAGCCAAAGGTCAGGTGTGAGCACCGGGGAGCTGTTTTTT. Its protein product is CASSQRSGVSTGELFF.

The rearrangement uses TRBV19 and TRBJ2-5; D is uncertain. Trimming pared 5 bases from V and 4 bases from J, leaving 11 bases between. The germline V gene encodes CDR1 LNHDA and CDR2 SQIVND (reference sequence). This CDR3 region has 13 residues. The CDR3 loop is CASSPLSLETQYF. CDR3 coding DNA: TGTGCCAGTAGTCCTCTATCGCTAGAGACCCAGTACTTC.

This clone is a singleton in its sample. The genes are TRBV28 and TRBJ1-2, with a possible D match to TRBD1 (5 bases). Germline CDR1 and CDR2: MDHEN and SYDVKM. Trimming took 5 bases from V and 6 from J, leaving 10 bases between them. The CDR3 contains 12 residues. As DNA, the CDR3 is TGTGCCAGCAGTACCCACAGGAATGGCTACACCTTC. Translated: CASSTHRNGYTF.

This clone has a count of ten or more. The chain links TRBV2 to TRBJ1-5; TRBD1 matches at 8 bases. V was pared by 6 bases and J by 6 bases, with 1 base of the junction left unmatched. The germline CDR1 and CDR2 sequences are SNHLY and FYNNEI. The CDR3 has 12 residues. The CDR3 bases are TGTGCCAGCAGACAGGGGGGTCAGCCCCAGCATTTT. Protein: CASRQGGQPQHF.

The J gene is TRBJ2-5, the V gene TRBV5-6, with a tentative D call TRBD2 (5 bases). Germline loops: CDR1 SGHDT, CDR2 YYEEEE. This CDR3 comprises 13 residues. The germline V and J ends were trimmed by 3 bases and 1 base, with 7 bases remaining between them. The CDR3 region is CASSWAGQETQYF. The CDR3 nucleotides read TGTGCCAGCAGCTGGGCGGGCCAAGAGACCCAGTACTTC.

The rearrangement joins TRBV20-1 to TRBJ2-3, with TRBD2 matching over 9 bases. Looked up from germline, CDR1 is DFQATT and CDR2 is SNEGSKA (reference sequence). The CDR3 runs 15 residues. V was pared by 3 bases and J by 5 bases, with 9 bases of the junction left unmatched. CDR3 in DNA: TGCAGTGCTAGTAGTGGTAGCGGGGGCCTAGATACGCAGTATTTT. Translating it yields CSASSGSGGLDTQYF.

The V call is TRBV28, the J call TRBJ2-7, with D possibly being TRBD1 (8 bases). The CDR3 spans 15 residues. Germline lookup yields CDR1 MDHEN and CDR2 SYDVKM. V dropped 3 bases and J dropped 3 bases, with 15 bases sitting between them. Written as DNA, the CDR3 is TGTGCCAGCAGTTTCACAGGGGGGGACGGCTACGAGCAGTACTTC. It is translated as CASSFTGGDGYEQYF.

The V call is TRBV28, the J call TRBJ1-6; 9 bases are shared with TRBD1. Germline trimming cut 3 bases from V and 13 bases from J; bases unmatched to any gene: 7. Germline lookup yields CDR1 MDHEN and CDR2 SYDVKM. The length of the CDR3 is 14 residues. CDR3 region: CASSLQQGAAPLHF. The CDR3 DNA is TGTGCCAGCAGTTTGCAACAGGGGGCGGCTCCCCTCCACTTT.

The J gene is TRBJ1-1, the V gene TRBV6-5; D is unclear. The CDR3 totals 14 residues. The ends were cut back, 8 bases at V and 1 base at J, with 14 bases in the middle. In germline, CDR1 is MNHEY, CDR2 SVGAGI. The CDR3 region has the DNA TGTGCCAGCGGCACCAGGCGACCGAACACTGAAGCTTTCTTT. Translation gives CASGTRRPNTEAFF.

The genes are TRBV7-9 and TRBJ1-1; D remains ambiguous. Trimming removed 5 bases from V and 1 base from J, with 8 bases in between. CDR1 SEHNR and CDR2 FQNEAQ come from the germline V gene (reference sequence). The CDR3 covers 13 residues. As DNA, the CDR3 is TGTGCCAGCAGCCGACGACAGAACACTGAAGCTTTCTTT. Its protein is CASSRRQNTEAFF.

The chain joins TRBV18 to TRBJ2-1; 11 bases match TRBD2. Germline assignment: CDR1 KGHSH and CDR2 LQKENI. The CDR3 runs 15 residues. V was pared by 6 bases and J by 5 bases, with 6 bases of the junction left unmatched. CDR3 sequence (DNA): TGTGCCAGCTCCCTTGGGACTAGCGGTGACAATGAGCAGTTCTTC. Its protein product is CASSLGTSGDNEQFF.

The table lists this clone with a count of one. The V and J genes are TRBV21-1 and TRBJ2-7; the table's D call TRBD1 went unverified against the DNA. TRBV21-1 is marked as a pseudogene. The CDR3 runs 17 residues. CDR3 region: CASRGQSEQSSSYEQYF. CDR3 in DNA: TGTGCCAGCAGGGGGCAGAGCGAACAGTCGAGCTCCTACGAGCAGTACTTC.

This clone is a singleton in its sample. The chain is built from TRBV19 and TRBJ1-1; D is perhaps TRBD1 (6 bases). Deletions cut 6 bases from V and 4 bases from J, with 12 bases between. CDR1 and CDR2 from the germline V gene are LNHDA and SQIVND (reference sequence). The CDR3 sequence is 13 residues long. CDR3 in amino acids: CASSSTGTTEAFF. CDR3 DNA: TGTGCCAGTAGCTCTACAGGGACCACTGAAGCTTTCTTT.

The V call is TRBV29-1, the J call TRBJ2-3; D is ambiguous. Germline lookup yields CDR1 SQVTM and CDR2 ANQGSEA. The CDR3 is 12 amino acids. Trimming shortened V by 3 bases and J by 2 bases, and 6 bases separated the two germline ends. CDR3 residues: CSVEAVTDTQYF. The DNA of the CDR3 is TGCAGCGTTGAGGCAGTCACAGATACGCAGTATTTT.

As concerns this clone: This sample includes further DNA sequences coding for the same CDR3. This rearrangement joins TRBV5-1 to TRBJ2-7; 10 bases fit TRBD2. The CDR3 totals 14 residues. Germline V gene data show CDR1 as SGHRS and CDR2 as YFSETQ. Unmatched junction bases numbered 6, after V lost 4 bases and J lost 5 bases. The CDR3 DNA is TGCGCCAGCAGCCCCCTAGCGGGAGTGGACGAGCAGTACTTC. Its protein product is CASSPLAGVDEQYF.

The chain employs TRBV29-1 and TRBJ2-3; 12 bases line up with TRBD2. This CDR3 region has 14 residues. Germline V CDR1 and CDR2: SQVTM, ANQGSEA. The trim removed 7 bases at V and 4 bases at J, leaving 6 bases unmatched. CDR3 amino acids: CSADRLAGADTQYF. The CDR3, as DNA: TGCAGCGCGGATCGACTAGCGGGAGCAGATACGCAGTATTTT.

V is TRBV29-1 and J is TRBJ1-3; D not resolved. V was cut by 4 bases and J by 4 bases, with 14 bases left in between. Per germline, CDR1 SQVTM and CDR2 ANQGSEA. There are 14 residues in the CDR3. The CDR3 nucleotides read TGCAGCGTTGTCGTGCTGGGAGACGGAAACACCATATATTTT. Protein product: CSVVVLGDGNTIYF.

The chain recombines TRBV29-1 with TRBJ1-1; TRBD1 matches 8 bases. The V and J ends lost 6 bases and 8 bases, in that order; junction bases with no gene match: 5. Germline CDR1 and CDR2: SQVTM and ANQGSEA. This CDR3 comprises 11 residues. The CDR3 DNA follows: TGCAGCGTAGTCCGGGACAGGGAAGCTTTCTTT. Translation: CSVVRDREAFF.

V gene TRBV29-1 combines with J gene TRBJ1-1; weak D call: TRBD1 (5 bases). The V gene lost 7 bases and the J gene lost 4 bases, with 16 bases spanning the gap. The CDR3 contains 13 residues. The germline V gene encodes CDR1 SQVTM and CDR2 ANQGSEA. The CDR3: CSATRGRGTEAFF. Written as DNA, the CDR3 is TGCAGCGCCACGCGGGGGAGGGGCACTGAAGCTTTCTTT.

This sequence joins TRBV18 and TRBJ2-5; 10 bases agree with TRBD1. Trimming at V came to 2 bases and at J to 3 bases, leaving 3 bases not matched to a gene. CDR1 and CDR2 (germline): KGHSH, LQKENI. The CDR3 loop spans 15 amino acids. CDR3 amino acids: CASSPRQGAEETQYF. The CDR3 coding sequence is TGTGCCAGCTCACCAAGACAGGGGGCGGAAGAGACCCAGTACTTC.

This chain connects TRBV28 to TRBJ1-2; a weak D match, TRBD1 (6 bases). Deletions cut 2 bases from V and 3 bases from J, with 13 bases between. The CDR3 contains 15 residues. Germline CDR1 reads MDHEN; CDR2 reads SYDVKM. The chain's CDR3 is CASSLPRGGDYGYTF. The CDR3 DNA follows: TGTGCCAGCAGTTTACCCAGGGGCGGAGACTATGGCTACACCTTC.

The CDR3 nucleotides read TGTGCCAGCAGACAGGGCGATAGGCACTATGGCTACACCTTC. It encodes CASRQGDRHYGYTF. V is TRBV6-5 and J is TRBJ1-2; maybe TRBD1 (6 bases). Trimming shortened V by 6 bases and J by 3 bases, and 14 bases separated the two germline ends. The length of the CDR3 is 14 residues. Looked up from germline, CDR1 is MNHEY and CDR2 is SVGAGI.

The CDR3 is CASSLEGPPGELFF. CDR3 in DNA: TGTGCCAGCAGTTTAGAGGGCCCCCCTGGGGAGCTGTTTTTT. V and J are TRBV28 and TRBJ2-2; tentative D call: TRBD2 (5 bases). Between the trimmed V and J ends, which lost 2 bases and 8 bases, there was a span of 12 bases. The CDR3 is 14 amino acids. The germline V gene encodes CDR1 MDHEN and CDR2 SYDVKM.